Sequencing of this T cell receptor (beta chain) was carried out in a study of cytomegalovirus exposure and HLA in healthy donors. About the research overall: The 120 validation repertoires matched the 500 to 750 first-cohort repertoires in platform, a later analysis reported. Study results and limitations: 164 TCR beta chains were listed as cytomegalovirus-associated. Many donors carried some public TCRs, although rarity characterized most TCR sequences. A few chains linked to CMV were shown in vitro to be specific for CMV antigens.

The CDR3 is 16 residues long. With 4 bases clipped from V and 5 bases from J, the junction kept 9 bases outside the gene matches. The germline CDR1 and CDR2 sequences are SGHRS and YFSETQ. A single count supports this clone. What it binds is not known. Only in-frame clones appear in the TCRdb table, and some are missing; sequencing was by immunoSEQ multiplex PCR. The sample contains over 150,000 clones, roughly nine tenths of which appear only once. This receptor was identified in a woman younger than 30 in good health and CMV-seropositive. The V call is TRBV5-1, the J call TRBJ2-5; 12 nucleotides line up with TRBD2. Specimen: PBMCs. The CDR3 nucleotides are TGCGCCAGCAGCCCCCTAGCGGGGGGGCAGCGGGAGACCCAGTACTTC. Translating gives CASSPLAGGQRETQYF.